The TCR beta chain under discussion was sequenced for a study of vaccination and CD4 T cells after COVID-19. Treatment specified: roughly 10-day PBMC culture with coronavirus spike peptide pools or control peptides (ViraFEST assay). As to this clonotype: The antigen remains undetermined.

Scientists ran DNA taken from cultured CD4+ T cells through the Oncomine TCR Beta short-read assay for sequencing. MiXCR, run by TCRdb on the PCR reads, gives a single entry per CDR3 protein. In the table there are about 19,000 distinct CDR3 sequences, approximately 31% of which are singletons. CDR1 LGHNA and CDR2 YNFKEQ come from the germline V gene. The CDR3 loop spans 15 amino acids. Deletions cut 1 base from V and 3 bases from J, with 12 bases between. Findings of the study overall: Rising from around 20 to 38, the median of SARS-CoV-2-reactive clonotypes did not change significantly.

The chain uses TRBV4-2 and TRBJ1-2; maybe TRBD1 (5 bases). This sequence originates from a human donor with COVID-19. The material sequenced was cultured CD4+ T cells from blood. The CDR3 protein is CASSQGGADDYGYTF. Written as DNA, the CDR3 is TGTGCCAGCAGCCAAGGCGGGGCAGATGACTATGGCTACACCTTC.